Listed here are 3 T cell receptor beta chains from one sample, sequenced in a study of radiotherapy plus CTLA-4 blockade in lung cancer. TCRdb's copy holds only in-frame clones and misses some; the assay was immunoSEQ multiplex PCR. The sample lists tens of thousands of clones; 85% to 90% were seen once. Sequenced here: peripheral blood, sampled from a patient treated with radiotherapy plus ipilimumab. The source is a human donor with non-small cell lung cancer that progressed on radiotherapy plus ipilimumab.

The CDR3 loop is CASSYIADSSYTF. For the CDR3, the DNA is TGTGCCAGCAGTTATATCGCGGACAGTAGCTACACCTTC. The V gene is TRBV6-6, the J gene TRBJ1-2; D perhaps matches TRBD1 (6 bases). V lost 3 bases, J lost 9 bases, and 14 bases lay in between. CDR3 length equals 13 residues. CDR1 MNHNY and CDR2 SVGAGI come from the germline V gene (reference sequence).

The CDR3 spells CASRGLRGTEAFF. DNA for the CDR3: TGCGCCAGCAGAGGGTTGAGGGGCACTGAAGCTTTCTTT. This chain connects TRBV5-1 to TRBJ1-1, with D perhaps matching TRBD1 (5 bases). The CDR3 spans 13 residues. Trimming pared 5 bases from V and 4 bases from J, leaving 12 bases between. Germline V gives CDR1 SGHRS, CDR2 YFSETQ.

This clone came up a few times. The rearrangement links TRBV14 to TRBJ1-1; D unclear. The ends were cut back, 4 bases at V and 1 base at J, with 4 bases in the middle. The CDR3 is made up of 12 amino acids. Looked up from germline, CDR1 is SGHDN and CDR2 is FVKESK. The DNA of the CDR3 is TGTGCCAGCAGCCCTGGGAACACTGAAGCTTTCTTT. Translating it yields CASSPGNTEAFF.